This T cell receptor beta chain stems from a study of cytomegalovirus exposure and HLA in healthy donors. Study-wide findings and caveats: TCR beta V- and J-gene trimming, according to a later analysis, was linked to a missense DCLRE1C variant.

This PCR relied on a set of 60 Vbeta primers and 13 Jbeta primers. Clones were read by immunoSEQ multiplex PCR, and TCRdb kept only the in-frame ones, dropping some. The sample contains about 190,000 clones, 80% to 85% of which appear only once. Concerning this clone: Antigen specificity is unknown.

The ends were cut back, 8 bases at V and 0 bases at J, with 16 bases in the middle. Germline CDR1 reads SGHAT; CDR2 reads FQNNGV. The length of the CDR3 is 15 residues. The receptor was derived from a woman in her late teens or twenties in good health and CMV-seronegative. The chain carries TRBV11-2 and TRBJ2-5; D gene ambiguous. Sequencing was carried out using PBMCs. As DNA, the CDR3 is TGTGCCAGCCAACCCACCAGGTCATACCAAGAGACCCAGTACTTC. This codes for CASQPTRSYQETQYF.